The 8 T cell receptor beta chains below come from one sample, sequenced in a study of blood T cells in healthy people across ages. Using a J-beta primer mix together with a sample-barcoded 5' primer, a second PCR was run for roughly 7 to 12 cycles. Via MiXCR, TCRdb re-called the 5' RACE reads, giving one row per CDR3 protein. This sample has approximately 600,000 distinct CDR3 sequences, with around three fifths found just once. Sequencing input: blood. The receptors originated from a man in his 60s in good health.

The table lists this clonotype with a few counts. V usage is TRBV6-5 and J usage is TRBJ1-5; 9 nucleotides line up with TRBD1. In germline, CDR1 is MNHEY, CDR2 SVGAGI. The V gene end was trimmed by 6 bases and the J gene end by 2 bases; junction bases not matched to a gene: 2. The CDR3 extends over 14 amino acids. In DNA form, the CDR3 reads TGTGCCAGCAGCCGGGACAGGGGCAATCAGCCCCAGCATTTT. This translates into CASSRDRGNQPQHF.

This clonotype has a handful of counts. The chain combines TRBV11-2 with TRBJ2-5, with a possible D match to TRBD1 (6 bases). Germline CDR1 SGHAT, CDR2 FQNNGV. V was cut by 5 bases and J by 5 bases, with 18 bases left in between. The CDR3 consists of 15 residues. The CDR3 DNA is TGTGCCAGCAGCGCCTACGGCTGGGGGCGGGAGACCCAGTACTTC. Amino acids: CASSAYGWGRETQYF.

The chain links TRBV7-8 to TRBJ2-4; D unresolved. The end of the DNA is better explained by TRBJ2-5, so the J call may be wrong. Germline CDR1 and CDR2: SGHVS and FQNEAQ. The CDR3 runs to 13 residues. CDR3 bases: TGTGCCAGCCGTAGGCCAGAACAAGAGACCCAGTACTTC. This translates into CASRRPEQETQYF.

The DNA of the CDR3 is TGTGCCAGCAGCCCCGGGACAGGGACTAACTATGGCTACACCTTC. As protein: CASSPGTGTNYGYTF. This rearrangement joins TRBV6-5 to TRBJ1-2; 9 bases agree with TRBD1. Germline loops: CDR1 MNHEY, CDR2 SVGAGI. The CDR3 is 15 amino acids. J gave up 0 bases and V 6 bases, and 5 bases lay outside the gene matches.

This clonotype came up a few times. The chain recombines TRBV4-2 with TRBJ2-1; 8 nucleotides line up with TRBD2. This CDR3 is 15 amino acids long. With 1 base clipped from V and 4 bases from J, the junction kept 3 bases outside the gene matches. Germline V lookup: CDR1 LGHNA, CDR2 YNFKEQ. This CDR3 is CASSQGGGGYNEQFF. In DNA, the CDR3 is TGTGCCAGCAGCCAAGGGGGCGGGGGGTACAATGAGCAGTTCTTC.

The chain combines TRBV11-2 with TRBJ2-3; D is uncertain. Trimming removed 4 bases from V and 3 bases from J, with 17 bases in between. The CDR3 is 16 residues long. The germline V gene encodes CDR1 SGHAT and CDR2 FQNNGV. The CDR3 spells CASSYGPTPFTDTQYF. In DNA form, the CDR3 reads TGTGCCAGCAGCTACGGCCCTACCCCATTTACAGATACGCAGTATTTT.

In its sample, this clonotype was seen many times. The gene calls are TRBV10-3 and TRBJ2-7, with 7 bases fitting TRBD2. The V segment lost 4 bases and the J segment 5 bases; nucleotides outside the gene matches: 17. The CDR3 sequence is 17 residues long. Germline V gene lookup returns CDR1 ENHRY and CDR2 SYGVKD. The CDR3 sequence is CAISVKGRGWNGNEQYF. The CDR3, as DNA: TGTGCCATCAGTGTTAAAGGGAGGGGTTGGAATGGGAACGAGCAGTACTTC.

This chain uses TRBV2 with TRBJ1-1; D perhaps matches TRBD1 (5 bases). In germline, CDR1 is SNHLY, CDR2 FYNNEI. This CDR3 has 14 amino acids. V dropped 6 bases and J dropped 1 base, with 12 bases sitting between them. The CDR3 reads CASRGELPNTEAFF. CDR3 sequence (DNA): TGTGCCAGCAGGGGGGAGCTCCCGAACACTGAAGCTTTCTTT. Full variable domain (outside the CDR3, taken from reference TRBV2 and TRBJ1-1): EPEVTQTPSHQVTQMGQEVILRCVPISNHLYFYWYRQILGQKVEFLVSFYNNEISEKSEIFDDQFSVERPDGSNFTLKIRSTKLEDSAMYFCASRGELPNTEAFFGQGTRLTVV.